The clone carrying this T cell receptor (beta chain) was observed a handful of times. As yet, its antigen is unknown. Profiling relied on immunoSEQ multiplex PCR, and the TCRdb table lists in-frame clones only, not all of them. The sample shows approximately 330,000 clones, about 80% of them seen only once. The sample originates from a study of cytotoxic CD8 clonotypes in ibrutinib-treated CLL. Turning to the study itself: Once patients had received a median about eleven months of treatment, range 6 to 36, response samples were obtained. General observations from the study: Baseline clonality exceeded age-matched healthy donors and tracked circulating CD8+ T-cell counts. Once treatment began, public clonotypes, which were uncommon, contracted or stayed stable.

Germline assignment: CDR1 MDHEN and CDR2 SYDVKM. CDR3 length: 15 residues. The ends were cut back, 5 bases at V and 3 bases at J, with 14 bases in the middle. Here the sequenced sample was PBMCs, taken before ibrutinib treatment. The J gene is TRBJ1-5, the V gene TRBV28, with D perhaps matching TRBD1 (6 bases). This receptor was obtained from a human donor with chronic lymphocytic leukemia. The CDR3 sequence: CASSRPGHPNQPQHF. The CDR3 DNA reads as TGTGCCAGCAGTCGACCGGGACATCCCAATCAGCCCCAGCATTTT. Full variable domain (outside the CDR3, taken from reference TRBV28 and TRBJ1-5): DVKVTQSSRYLVKRTGEKVFLECVQDMDHENMFWYRQDPGLGLRLIYFSYDVKMKEKGDIPEGYSVSREKKERFSLILESASTNQTSMYLCASSRPGHPNQPQHFGDGTRLSIL.